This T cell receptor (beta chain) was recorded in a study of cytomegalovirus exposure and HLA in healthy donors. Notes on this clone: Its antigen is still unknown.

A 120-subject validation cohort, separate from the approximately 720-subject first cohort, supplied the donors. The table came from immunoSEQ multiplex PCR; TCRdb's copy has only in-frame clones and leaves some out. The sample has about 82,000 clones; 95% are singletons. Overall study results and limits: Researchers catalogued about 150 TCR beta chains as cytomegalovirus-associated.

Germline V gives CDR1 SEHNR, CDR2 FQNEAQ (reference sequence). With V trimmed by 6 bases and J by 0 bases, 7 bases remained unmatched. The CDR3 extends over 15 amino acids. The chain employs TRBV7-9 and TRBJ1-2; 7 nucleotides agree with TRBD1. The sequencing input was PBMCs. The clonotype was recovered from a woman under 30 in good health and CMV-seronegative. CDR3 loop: CASSRQGFANYGYTF. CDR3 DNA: TGTGCCAGCAGTCGACAGGGCTTCGCTAACTATGGCTACACCTTC.